The T cell receptor (beta chain) under discussion was sequenced for a study of beta chain features in type 1 diabetes. Study-level results: High-TCR-expressing cells could be over-represented by cDNA sequencing.

Germline V CDR1 and CDR2: DFQATT, SNEGSKA (reference sequence). CDR3 length equals 9 residues. CD45RO/CCR7/CD25/CD127/CD95/CD27 separated CD4+ naive, central memory, regulatory and stem cell-like memory cells by sorting. Purity exceeded 95% in all sorted populations. Expressed TCRB transcripts were sequenced, since all the RNA that had been isolated was reverse transcribed. Libraries were prepared by immunoSEQ multiplex PCR; TCRdb keeps only in-frame clonotypes and omits some of them. The sample has 240,000 or so clones, more than 65% seen once. With regard to this clone: Its target is unknown. Other DNA sequences in the sample encode the same CDR3.

The source material was naive CD4+ T cells from blood. The source of this sequence is a man aged 25-45 years in good health. This chain links TRBV20-1 with TRBJ1-2; D not certain. In DNA, the CDR3 is TGCAGCGCACTGGATGGCTACACCTTC. Translated: CSALDGYTF.